These 3 T cell receptor beta chains were sequenced from one sample in a study of monozygotic twins with inflammatory bowel disease. With the 5' RACE reads reprocessed, TCRdb shows one record per CDR3 protein and no DNA. In total, the table holds roughly 300,000 distinct CDR3 sequences. The specimen was blood. The source is a human donor with ulcerative colitis or Crohn's disease, or a healthy co-twin of an affected twin (not recorded which).

The rearrangement joins TRBV20-1 to TRBJ2-2; the TCRdb D gene call, TRBD1, has no DNA to confirm it. The length of the CDR3 is 15 residues. CDR1 and CDR2 from the germline V gene are DFQATT and SNEGSKA (reference sequence). The CDR3 sequence is CSARARDRVFGELFF.

The V call is TRBV20-1, the J call TRBJ2-1; there is no DNA to check the TCRdb D call of TRBD2. The germline CDR1 and CDR2 sequences are DFQATT and SNEGSKA (reference sequence). The CDR3 runs to 15 residues. CDR3 loop: CSASSPGLASAEQFF.

The J gene is TRBJ2-7, the V gene TRBV7-9; as DNA is missing, the TRBD2 call by TCRdb cannot be tested. Germline CDR1 SEHNR, CDR2 FQNEAQ (reference sequence). The CDR3 sequence is 16 residues long. The CDR3 protein is CASSRPPSGRSYEQYF.